These 10 T cell receptor beta chains were sequenced from one sample in a study of T cell changes during pregnancy in multiple sclerosis. Sequencing was performed with immunoSEQ multiplex PCR; in TCRdb, only in-frame clones are kept and a portion is missing. The table includes approximately 52,000 clones, around 92% detected once. Specimen: CD4+ T cells from peripheral blood mononuclear cells, collected in the second trimester of pregnancy. Every receptor here comes from a female donor in good health, enrolled as a control in a pregnancy study.

V gene TRBV28 combines with J gene TRBJ1-1; TRBD1 might be the D (6 bases). CDR1 MDHEN and CDR2 SYDVKM come from the germline V gene. Trimming removed 7 bases from V and 9 bases from J, with 18 bases in between. The CDR3 is 13 amino acids. The CDR3 region has the DNA TGTGCCAGCACACTTGCGACGGACAGAAAAGCTTTCTTT. Amino acid sequence: CASTLATDRKAFF. The full variable domain, in which reference TRBV28 and TRBJ1-1 provide the parts outside the CDR3, is DVKVTQSSRYLVKRTGEKVFLECVQDMDHENMFWYRQDPGLGLRLIYFSYDVKMKEKGDIPEGYSVSREKKERFSLILESASTNQTSMYLCASTLATDRKAFFGQGTRLTVV.

The gene calls are TRBV7-2 and TRBJ2-6; the D gene is possibly TRBD2 (7 bases). The CDR3 is made up of 19 amino acids. The V and J ends lost 1 base and 1 base respectively, with 17 bases between them. The germline V gene encodes CDR1 SGHTA and CDR2 FQGNSA. The CDR3 protein is CASSLGLGGAGSGANVLTF. DNA for the CDR3: TGTGCCAGCAGCTTAGGGCTGGGGGGGGCAGGGTCTGGGGCCAACGTCCTGACTTTC.

This clone has just one count. Germline and junction disagree at one end, which may indicate a read error. The chain recombines TRBV7-7 with TRBJ2-3; weak D call: TRBD2 (6 bases). There are 15 residues in the CDR3. CDR1 and CDR2 from the germline V gene are SSHAT and FNYEAQ (reference sequence). CDR3 residues: CASSFSGRSTDTQYF. As DNA, the CDR3 is TGTGCTAGCAGCTTTAGCGGCAGAAGCACAGATACGCAGTATTTT.

The CDR3 DNA reads TGTGCCAGCACCCGAAGATGGACTAGCGGGGACAATGAGCAGTTCTTC. Its protein is CASTRRWTSGDNEQFF. The V gene is TRBV11-2, the J gene TRBJ2-1, with 12 positions matching TRBD2. This CDR3 is built from 16 residues. V trimming: 7 bases; J trimming: 5 bases; junction bases outside the gene matches: 9. Germline V gene sequence: CDR1 SGHAT, CDR2 FQNNGV.

The J gene is TRBJ1-3, the V gene TRBV5-1; D perhaps matches TRBD1 (5 bases). Trimming pared 4 bases from V and 4 bases from J, leaving 15 bases between. The CDR3 contains 15 residues. The germline CDR1 and CDR2 sequences are SGHRS and YFSETQ. This CDR3 reads CASSPLQGGGNTIYF. The DNA of the CDR3 is TGCGCCAGCAGCCCCCTGCAGGGCGGAGGAAACACCATATATTTT.

This chain connects TRBV9 to TRBJ1-1, with 8 bases lining up with TRBD1. This CDR3 contains 16 residues. The V gene's germline CDR1 is SGDLS and CDR2 YYNGEE. V lost 2 bases and J lost 1; bases outside the gene matches: 7. The CDR3 DNA follows: TGTGCCAGCAGCGTTGAGGGACAGGCGACGAACACTGAAGCTTTCTTT. It specifies CASSVEGQATNTEAFF.

On this clone itself: A junction boundary mismatches the germline segment, possibly from a read error. V gene TRBV10-1 combines with J gene TRBJ2-7; TRBD1 aligns across 7 bases. The CDR3 totals 14 residues. Germline-derived CDR1 and CDR2 are WNHNN and SYGVQD (reference sequence). The CDR3 spells CASRRSDRENAENF. The CDR3 coding sequence is TGCGCCAGCAGGAGATCAGACAGGGAAAATGCAGAGAACTTC.

The chain joins TRBV14 to TRBJ2-2, with 8 bases matching TRBD2. In germline, CDR1 is SGHDN, CDR2 FVKESK. The CDR3 contains 19 residues. The ends lost 2 bases at V and 1 base at J; junction bases unmatched: 12. CDR3 region: CASSQNFWSGSWNTGELFF. CDR3 bases: TGTGCCAGCAGCCAAAACTTTTGGAGCGGGAGCTGGAACACCGGGGAGCTGTTTTTT.

The rearrangement links TRBV18 to TRBJ2-1; D not certain. Germline V lookup: CDR1 KGHSH, CDR2 LQKENI. CDR3 length: 17 amino acids. V shed 0 bases and J shed 2 bases, with 14 bases lying between them. In DNA, the CDR3 is TGTGCCAGCTCACCACCGACGGGTGAGAACCCCTACAATGAGCAGTTCTTC. Translated: CASSPPTGENPYNEQFF.

The chain employs TRBV27 and TRBJ2-7; 8 bases fit TRBD2. V was pared by 2 bases and J by 3 bases, with 6 bases of the junction left unmatched. Germline V gene data show CDR1 as MNHEY and CDR2 as SMNVEV (reference sequence). The CDR3 loop spans 15 amino acids. CDR3 DNA: TGTGCCAGCAGTTTAGGGCTAGCGGGTATCTACGAGCAGTACTTC. Protein sequence: CASSLGLAGIYEQYF.